A selection of T cell receptor beta chains follows, all from one sample in a study of T cell responses to AZD1222 COVID-19 vaccine. Profiling relied on immunoSEQ multiplex PCR, and the TCRdb table lists in-frame clones only, not all of them. The data show 100,000 or so clones, about 86% seen once. The sample was peripheral blood, taken on day 0 of AZD1222 vaccination. The receptors originated from an adult in good health. Both conserved end residues are part of each CDR3. A D gene is named only where the DNA matches it firmly. Size is omitted from some rows. Given values are once, few, many or a class for expanded clones.

v_gene: TRBV11-2
j_gene: TRBJ2-1
len: 14
abundance: -
d_gene: -
CDR3nt: TGTGCCAGCAGCTCGGTGCGCCGATACAATGAGCAGTTCTTC
CDR3aa: CASSSVRRYNEQFF

v_gene: TRBV27
j_gene: TRBJ1-5
len: 16
abundance: -
d_gene: -
CDR3nt: TGTGCCAGCAGTTTACTCACAGATGGGGGCAATCAGCCCCAGCATTTT
CDR3aa: CASSLLTDGGNQPQHF

v_gene: TRBV28
j_gene: TRBJ1-6
len: 14
abundance: -
d_gene: TRBD1
CDR3nt: TGTGCCAGCACCCAGGGGGGTGGGAATTCACCCCTCCACTTT
CDR3aa: CASTQGGGNSPLHF

v_gene: TRBV9
j_gene: TRBJ2-5
len: 13
abundance: -
d_gene: TRBD1
CDR3nt: TGTGCCAGCAGCGGACAGGGACAAGAGACCCAGTACTTC
CDR3aa: CASSGQGQETQYF

v_gene: TRBV28
j_gene: TRBJ2-7
len: 16
abundance: -
d_gene: TRBD2
CDR3nt: TGTGCCAGCAGGGGACTAGTACGGGTTGGTCCCTACGAGCAGTACTTC
CDR3aa: CASRGLVRVGPYEQYF

v_gene: TRBV3-1/TRBV3-2
j_gene: TRBJ1-5
len: 16
abundance: -
d_gene: -
CDR3nt: TGTGCCAGCAGCCAAGAGCCGGGACCAGAAAATCAGCCCCAGCATTTT
CDR3aa: CASSQEPGPENQPQHF

v_gene: TRBV6-5
j_gene: TRBJ2-7
len: 13
abundance: -
d_gene: -
CDR3nt: TGTGCCAGCCGAATATCTGCCGGGAATGAGCAGTACTTC
CDR3aa: CASRISAGNEQYF

v_gene: TRBV21-1
j_gene: TRBJ2-1
len: 22
abundance: -
d_gene: -
CDR3nt: TGTGCCAGCAGTCGCCTGCGGGGGACTAGCGGGAGGGCGGGCGGCTCCTACAATGAGCAGTTCTTC
CDR3aa: CASSRLRGTSGRAGGSYNEQFF

v_gene: TRBV19
j_gene: TRBJ1-1
len: 14
abundance: -
d_gene: TRBD1
CDR3nt: TGTGCCAGTAGACGACAGGGGGCGGACACTGAAGCTTTCTTT
CDR3aa: CASRRQGADTEAFF

v_gene: TRBV5-4
j_gene: TRBJ1-1
len: 15
abundance: -
d_gene: TRBD1
CDR3nt: TGTGCCAGCAGCTTACAGGGGGCTGCGAACACTGAAGCTTTCTTT
CDR3aa: CASSLQGAANTEAFF

v_gene: TRBV5-4
j_gene: TRBJ1-1
len: 14
abundance: -
d_gene: TRBD1
CDR3nt: TGTGCCAGCAGCTCCGGGACAGGGAACACTGAAGCTTTCTTT
CDR3aa: CASSSGTGNTEAFF

v_gene: TRBV7-2
j_gene: TRBJ1-2
len: 16
abundance: -
d_gene: -
CDR3nt: TGTGCCAGCAACCTTAAATCTTGGCTCGGAAGAGATGGCTACACCTTC
CDR3aa: CASNLKSWLGRDGYTF

v_gene: TRBV3-1/TRBV3-2
j_gene: TRBJ1-5
len: 15
abundance: -
d_gene: TRBD1
CDR3nt: TGTGCCAGCAGCTTCGGAGACAGGGGGCTTCAGCCCCAGCATTTT
CDR3aa: CASSFGDRGLQPQHF

v_gene: TRBV28
j_gene: TRBJ2-7
len: 15
abundance: -
d_gene: TRBD2
CDR3nt: TGTGCCAGCAGTTCACTAGCGGGAGAAGTCCCCGAGCAGTACTTC
CDR3aa: CASSSLAGEVPEQYF

v_gene: TRBV19
j_gene: TRBJ1-3
len: 14
abundance: once
d_gene: -
CDR3nt: TGTGCCAGTAGTATCCGGGTTGCTGGAAACACCATATATTTT
CDR3aa: CASSIRVAGNTIYF

v_gene: TRBV5-6
j_gene: TRBJ1-3
len: 15
abundance: -
d_gene: TRBD1
CDR3nt: TGTGCCAGCAGGTATACAGGGGGAACTGGAAACACCATATATTTT
CDR3aa: CASRYTGGTGNTIYF

v_gene: TRBV7-9
j_gene: TRBJ2-7
len: 13
abundance: -
d_gene: TRBD1
CDR3nt: TGTGCCAGCAGCAAGACAGGGGGAGGCGAGCAGTACTTC
CDR3aa: CASSKTGGGEQYF

v_gene: TRBV7-3
j_gene: TRBJ2-2
len: 17
abundance: -
d_gene: TRBD1
CDR3nt: TGTGCCAGCAGCTTAAGGACAGGGGGCGACGGCACCGGGGAGCTGTTTTTT
CDR3aa: CASSLRTGGDGTGELFF

v_gene: TRBV25-1
j_gene: TRBJ1-1
len: 13
abundance: -
d_gene: TRBD1
CDR3nt: TGTGCCAGCAGTGGGTACAGGGGGACGGAAGCTTTCTTT
CDR3aa: CASSGYRGTEAFF

v_gene: TRBV27
j_gene: TRBJ1-4
len: 14
abundance: -
d_gene: -
CDR3nt: TGTGCCAGCAGTTTATGGGGGGGGAATGAAAAACTGTTTTTT
CDR3aa: CASSLWGGNEKLFF

v_gene: TRBV2
j_gene: TRBJ2-3
len: 14
abundance: -
d_gene: -
CDR3nt: TGTGCCAGCATAGGCCAACCCCAGGCAGATACGCAGTATTTT
CDR3aa: CASIGQPQADTQYF

v_gene: TRBV7-9
j_gene: TRBJ1-1
len: 13
abundance: -
d_gene: -
CDR3nt: TGTGCCAGCAGCTTATCAGGGAACACTGAAGCTTTCTTT
CDR3aa: CASSLSGNTEAFF

v_gene: TRBV24-1
j_gene: TRBJ1-1
len: 12
abundance: -
d_gene: TRBD1
CDR3nt: TGTGCCACCACGGGACAGGGGTCTGAAGCTTTCTTT
CDR3aa: CATTGQGSEAFF

v_gene: TRBV11-2
j_gene: TRBJ1-5
len: 16
abundance: -
d_gene: TRBD1
CDR3nt: TGTGCCAGCAGCCCCAGGACAGGGATGGGCAATCAGCCCCAGCATTTT
CDR3aa: CASSPRTGMGNQPQHF

v_gene: TRBV5-1
j_gene: TRBJ2-3
len: 13
abundance: -
d_gene: -
CDR3nt: TGCGCCAGCACGGGATCCAAACCTGATACGCAGTATTTT
CDR3aa: CASTGSKPDTQYF

v_gene: TRBV20-1
j_gene: TRBJ2-1
len: 14
abundance: -
d_gene: TRBD2
CDR3nt: TGCAGTGCTGGTGGTACTAGCGGCTACTGGCAGCAGTTCTTC
CDR3aa: CSAGGTSGYWQQFF

v_gene: TRBV27
j_gene: TRBJ2-7
len: 12
abundance: -
d_gene: -
CDR3nt: TGTGCCAGCAGCACCCGGGGGTACGAGCAGTACTTC
CDR3aa: CASSTRGYEQYF

v_gene: TRBV5-4
j_gene: TRBJ1-2
len: 12
abundance: few
d_gene: -
CDR3nt: TGTGCCAGCAGCTTTTGGGGGGCAGGCTACACCTTC
CDR3aa: CASSFWGAGYTF

v_gene: TRBV10-3
j_gene: TRBJ2-1
len: 21
abundance: -
d_gene: TRBD2
CDR3nt: TGTGCCATCAGTGACAAATCAAAGCGGCTAGCCGGGGGGGTGCGATACAATGAGCAGTTCTTC
CDR3aa: CAISDKSKRLAGGVRYNEQFF

v_gene: TRBV7-2
j_gene: TRBJ2-7
len: 14
abundance: -
d_gene: TRBD1
CDR3nt: TGTGCCACCCGAACCGGGACAGGGGGCTACGAGCAGTACTTC
CDR3aa: CATRTGTGGYEQYF

v_gene: TRBV24-1
j_gene: TRBJ2-3
len: 16
abundance: -
d_gene: TRBD1
CDR3nt: TGTGCCACCAGGGGTACCCCGGGACAGACCACAGATACGCAGTATTTT
CDR3aa: CATRGTPGQTTDTQYF

v_gene: TRBV11-3
j_gene: TRBJ2-1
len: 12
abundance: -
d_gene: -
CDR3nt: TGTGCCAGCAGCTCCCTAGGAAATGAGCAGTTCTTC
CDR3aa: CASSSLGNEQFF

v_gene: TRBV20-1
j_gene: TRBJ2-6
len: 15
abundance: -
d_gene: -
CDR3nt: TGCAGTGCTAGTAATGGGGGCGGTGGGGCCAACGTCCTGACTTTC
CDR3aa: CSASNGGGGANVLTF

v_gene: TRBV28
j_gene: TRBJ2-5
len: 12
abundance: -
d_gene: -
CDR3nt: TGTGCCAGCAGTTCCGTAGCGGAGACCCAGTACTTC
CDR3aa: CASSSVAETQYF

v_gene: TRBV6-5
j_gene: TRBJ1-1
len: 15
abundance: -
d_gene: -
CDR3nt: TGTGCCAGCAGTTACTCGACGGCGAAGAACACTGAAGCTTTCTTT
CDR3aa: CASSYSTAKNTEAFF

v_gene: TRBV27
j_gene: TRBJ2-5
len: 16
abundance: -
d_gene: -
CDR3nt: TGTGCCAGCAGCCGAGTCTTTTCCGGGACATTAGAGACCCAGTACTTC
CDR3aa: CASSRVFSGTLETQYF

v_gene: TRBV18
j_gene: TRBJ1-1
len: 14
abundance: -
d_gene: -
CDR3nt: TGTGCCAGCTCACCTAATCGCGACGGCCCTGAAGCTTTCTTT
CDR3aa: CASSPNRDGPEAFF

v_gene: TRBV18
j_gene: TRBJ2-7
len: 14
abundance: few
d_gene: TRBD2
CDR3nt: TGTGCCAGCTCACCCGGGACTAGCAGCGACGAGCAGTACTTC
CDR3aa: CASSPGTSSDEQYF